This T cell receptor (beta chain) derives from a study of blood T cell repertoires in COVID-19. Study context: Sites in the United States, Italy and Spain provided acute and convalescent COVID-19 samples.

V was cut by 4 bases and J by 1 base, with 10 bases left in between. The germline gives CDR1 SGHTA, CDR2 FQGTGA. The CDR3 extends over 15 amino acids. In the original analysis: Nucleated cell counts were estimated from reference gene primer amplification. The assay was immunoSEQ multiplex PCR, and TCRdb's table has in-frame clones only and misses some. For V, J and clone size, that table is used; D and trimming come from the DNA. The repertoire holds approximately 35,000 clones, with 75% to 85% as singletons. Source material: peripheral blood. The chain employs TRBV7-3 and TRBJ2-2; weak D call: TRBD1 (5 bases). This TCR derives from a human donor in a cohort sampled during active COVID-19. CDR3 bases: TGTGCCAGCAGCTCTCAGCAGGGGAACACCGGGGAGCTGTTTTTT. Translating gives CASSSQQGNTGELFF. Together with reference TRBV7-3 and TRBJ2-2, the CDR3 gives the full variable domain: GAGVSQTPSNKVTEKGKYVELRCDPISGHTALYWYRQSLGQGPEFLIYFQGTGAADDSGLPNDRFFAVRPEGSVSTLKIQRTERGDSAVYLCASSSQQGNTGELFFGEGSRLTVL.